One T cell receptor (beta chain) is described in this entry. In the same sample, other DNA sequences code for this CDR3. The sample originates from a study of shared clonotypes between healthy human individuals. The CDR3 is 15 amino acids. Trimming removed 4 bases from V and 5 bases from J; junction bases left unmatched: 6. Germline loops: CDR1 SGHNT, CDR2 YYREEE (reference sequence). Every immunoSEQ plate was one replicate of a subset's evenly spread DNA. Clones were sequenced by immunoSEQ multiplex PCR, and TCRdb holds only the in-frame ones, with some missing. The table shows approximately 2.3 million clones, with 85% to 95% occurring only once.

The clonotype comes from a man aged 18 to 35 in good health. Some clones in this sample may be carry-over from other donors' samples. This chain connects TRBV5-4 to TRBJ2-7, with 13 nucleotides matching TRBD2. The sequenced material came from naive CD4+ T cells from PBMCs. Specified subset: CD45RA+ positively selected. The CDR3 sequence: CASSPGLAGLNEQYF. CDR3 sequence (DNA): TGTGCCAGCAGCCCGGGACTAGCGGGACTCAACGAGCAGTACTTC. The full variable domain, rest sourced from reference TRBV5-4 and TRBJ2-7, is ETGVTQSPTHLIKTRGQQVTLRCSSQSGHNTVSWYQQALGQGPQFIFQYYREEENGRGNFPPRFSGLQFPNYSSELNVNALELDDSALYLCASSPGLAGLNEQYFGPGTRLTVT.